This is a list of T cell receptor beta chains from one sample in a study of persistence of HIV-infected CD4 T cells. For these receptors, no antigen is known. Assay: immunoSEQ multiplex PCR; the TCRdb copy retains only in-frame clones and omits some. The sample gives 37,000 or so clones, over 80% of which show up once; around 1.5% is in the top ten. The sample consisted of CD4+ T cells sorted from PBMCs after 18-hour stimulation, taken from a patient who received antiretroviral therapy. The receptors originated from an adult man with HIV who was CMV-seropositive. Both conserved end residues are part of each CDR3. The order of the fields is clone size, D gene, J gene, V gene, CDR3 protein, CDR3 DNA. The D gene is left open where the match is weak. Clone size is not always given. Where it is, it says once, few, many or a class for expanded clones.

>few|.|TRBJ1-2|TRBV18
CASSPRTAQRYTF
TGTGCCAGCTCACCACGGACAGCTCAACGCTACACCTTC
>.|TRBD1|TRBJ2-7|TRBV5-6
CASSFTGTGKEYF
TGTGCCAGCAGCTTTACCGGGACAGGAAAGGAGTACTTC
>.|.|TRBJ2-6|TRBV4-1
CASSQQGTGANVLTF
TGCGCCAGCAGCCAACAGGGAACTGGGGCCAACGTCCTGACTTTC
>.|.|TRBJ1-1|TRBV6-5
CASSYWGKANTEAFF
TGTGCCAGCAGTTACTGGGGGAAAGCGAACACTGAAGCTTTCTTT
>.|TRBD1|TRBJ1-1|TRBV6-5
CASSLQGAGAFF
TGTGCCAGCAGTCTACAGGGGGCAGGAGCTTTCTTT
>.|.|TRBJ1-5|TRBV27
CASSLKGLSNQPQHF
TGTGCCAGCAGTTTAAAGGGCCTAAGCAATCAGCCCCAGCATTTT
>.|.|TRBJ2-1|TRBV5-1
CASSLVVTSLNNEQFF
TGCGCCAGCAGCTTGGTGGTGACGAGCCTTAACAATGAGCAGTTCTTC
>few|TRBD1|TRBJ1-6|TRBV6-1
CASSEILGQGNSPLHF
TGTGCCAGCAGTGAAATTCTGGGACAGGGGAATTCACCCCTCCACTTT
>.|.|TRBJ1-6|TRBV3-1/TRBV3-2
CASSQEGLARSPLHF
TGTGCCAGCAGCCAAGAGGGGCTCGCTCGGTCACCCCTCCACTTT
>.|.|TRBJ1-4|TRBV7-9
CASSPGLSNEKLFF
TGTGCCAGCAGCCCAGGACTCAGTAATGAAAAACTGTTTTTT
>.|.|TRBJ1-3|TRBV7-9
CASSRLGLDSTSGNTIYF
TGTGCCAGCAGTCGACTCGGGTTGGACAGCACCTCTGGAAACACCATATATTTT
>once|.|TRBJ2-3|TRBV7-8
CASSPVHRRTDTQYF
TGTGCCAGCAGCCCGGTGCACAGGCGCACAGATACGCAGTATTTT
>.|.|TRBJ1-1|TRBV3-1/TRBV3-2
CASSQGFGGKAFF
TGTGCCAGCAGCCAGGGTTTTGGGGGTAAAGCTTTCTTT
>.|.|TRBJ1-4|TRBV6-6
CATKGETNEKLFF
TGTGCCACGAAGGGTGAAACTAATGAAAAACTGTTTTTT
>few|.|TRBJ1-6|TRBV28
CASSLRSSYNSPLHF
TGTGCCAGCAGTCTCAGGAGCTCCTATAATTCACCCCTCCACTTT
>few|TRBD1|TRBJ1-1|TRBV5-1
CASSFTGQGGTEAFF
TGCGCCAGCAGCTTCACCGGACAGGGAGGGACTGAAGCTTTCTTT
>.|.|TRBJ1-1|TRBV4-1
CASSGPSTGTEAFF
TGCGCCAGCAGCGGGCCTTCCACGGGCACTGAAGCTTTCTTT
>.|.|TRBJ1-1|TRBV27
CASSPQSLMNTEAFF
TGTGCCAGCAGTCCTCAAAGCCTCATGAACACTGAAGCTTTCTTT
>.|.|TRBJ1-5|TRBV3-1/TRBV3-2
CASSPTRTSRGENQPQHF
TGTGCCAGCAGTCCCACCCGAACGTCCAGGGGAGAAAATCAGCCCCAGCATTTT
>.|TRBD1|TRBJ1-4|TRBV7-9
CASSLVPAAGGEKLFF
TGTGCCAGCAGCTTAGTTCCTGCGGCAGGGGGAGAAAAACTGTTTTTT
>.|.|TRBJ1-5|TRBV3-1/TRBV3-2
CASSQDPGLTNQPQHF
TGTGCCAGCAGCCAAGATCCAGGGCTGACCAATCAGCCCCAGCATTTT
>.|.|TRBJ2-7|TRBV7-2
CASSLVPGGGYEQYF
TGTGCCAGCAGCTTAGTTCCAGGGGGAGGTTACGAGCAGTACTTC
>.|.|TRBJ1-2|TRBV13
CASSLIWGREGYTF
TGTGCCAGCAGCTTAATCTGGGGGCGAGAGGGCTACACCTTC
>once|.|TRBJ1-1|TRBV6-5
CASRAPTNTEAFF
TGTGCCAGCAGGGCCCCCACGAACACTGAAGCTTTCTTT
>once|.|TRBJ1-2|TRBV6-5
CASSWSINYGYTF
TGTGCCAGCAGTTGGTCAATCAACTATGGCTACACCTTC
>.|.|TRBJ1-4|TRBV5-5
CASSSGQNEKLFF
TGTGCCAGCAGCTCTGGACAGAATGAAAAACTGTTTTTT
>.|TRBD1|TRBJ1-2|TRBV6-5
CASKGAGLVRYGYTF
TGTGCCAGCAAGGGGGCGGGGCTTGTGCGCTATGGCTACACCTTC
>.|.|TRBJ1-4|TRBV19
CASSSRQVQEKLFF
TGTGCCAGTAGTTCCCGACAGGTTCAAGAAAAACTGTTTTTT
>.|.|TRBJ2-3|TRBV27
CASSLSLSTDTQYF
TGTGCCAGCAGTTTATCCCTCAGCACAGATACGCAGTATTTT
>.|.|TRBJ1-1|TRBV4-1
CASSQKEAVNTEAFF
TGCGCCAGCAGCCAAAAGGAGGCGGTGAACACTGAAGCTTTCTTT
>.|.|TRBJ2-3|TRBV5-1
CASSSGVGTASTDTQYF
TGCGCCAGCAGCTCGGGTGTGGGCACAGCTAGCACAGATACGCAGTATTTT
>.|.|TRBJ2-2|TRBV19
CASSIRRAAGELFF
TGTGCCAGTAGTATCCGGCGGGCAGCCGGGGAGCTGTTTTTT
>.|.|TRBJ1-1|TRBV6-5
CASSPGPLNTEAFF
TGTGCCAGCAGCCCCGGGCCCCTGAACACTGAAGCTTTCTTT
>.|TRBD1|TRBJ1-5|TRBV9
CASSVTGSGQPQHF
TGTGCCAGCAGCGTGACAGGGAGCGGTCAGCCCCAGCATTTT
>.|TRBD1|TRBJ1-5|TRBV19
CASSIDGRGANQPQHF
TGTGCCAGTAGTATAGATGGCAGGGGGGCCAATCAGCCCCAGCATTTT
>.|.|TRBJ1-5|TRBV19
CASSRIPGGGANQPQHF
TGTGCCAGTAGTAGGATCCCGGGGGGGGGCGCCAATCAGCCCCAGCATTTT
>.|TRBD1|TRBJ2-7|TRBV28
CASSKTGTGNGEQYF
TGTGCCAGCAGTAAAACCGGGACAGGTAACGGCGAGCAGTACTTC
>few|.|TRBJ1-2|TRBV7-2
CASSLDQGGYGYTF
TGTGCCAGCAGCTTAGATCAGGGAGGCTATGGCTACACCTTC
>.|TRBD1|TRBJ1-5|TRBV5-6
CASSWGGQPNQPQHF
TGTGCCAGCAGCTGGGGGGGACAGCCCAATCAGCCCCAGCATTTT
>.|.|TRBJ2-3|TRBV3-1/TRBV3-2
CASSRYGDTQYF
TGTGCCAGCAGTCGTTACGGGGATACGCAGTATTTT
>few|TRBD1|TRBJ1-4|TRBV18
CASSHGTGNEKLFF
TGTGCCAGCTCTCACGGGACAGGGAATGAAAAACTGTTTTTT
>.|TRBD1|TRBJ1-2|TRBV19
CASSATRGTGSLYGYTF
TGTGCCAGTAGTGCCACTCGGGGGACAGGGTCCCTCTATGGCTACACCTTC
>.|.|TRBJ2-1|TRBV5-4
CASSSLGEYYNEQFF
TGTGCCAGCAGCTCCCTCGGGGAGTACTACAATGAGCAGTTCTTC
>.|TRBD1|TRBJ2-7|TRBV7-8
CASSSGQGANYEQYF
TGTGCCAGCAGCTCGGGGCAGGGGGCTAACTACGAGCAGTACTTC
>few|.|TRBJ1-6|TRBV2
CASSEALGSYSPLHF
TGTGCCAGCAGTGAAGCGCTTGGCAGCTATTCACCCCTCCACTTT
>once|TRBD1|TRBJ2-2|TRBV14
CASSPRQGGTGELFF
TGTGCCAGCAGCCCAAGACAGGGGGGCACCGGGGAGCTGTTTTTT
>once|TRBD1|TRBJ2-1|TRBV11-1
CASSSTGVDNEQFF
TGTGCCAGCAGCTCGACAGGGGTTGACAATGAGCAGTTCTTC
>.|.|TRBJ1-1|TRBV10-1
CASSILIRRGTEAFF
TGCGCCAGCAGCATCCTTATTCGACGCGGGACTGAAGCTTTTTTT
>.|.|TRBJ1-5|TRBV4-2
CASSQELLYSNQPQHF
TGTGCCAGCAGCCAAGAGCTCCTTTATAGCAATCAGCCCCAGCATTTT
>once|.|TRBJ2-7|TRBV28
CASSLPSREQYF
TGTGCCAGCAGTTTACCCTCAAGAGAGCAGTACTTC
>.|.|TRBJ1-1|TRBV7-9
CASSRGDRTSEAFF
TGTGCCAGCAGCCGCGGCGACAGGACTTCTGAAGCTTTCTTT
>.|TRBD1|TRBJ1-5|TRBV27
CASSQQGQDQPQHF
TGTGCCAGCAGTCAACAGGGGCAAGATCAGCCCCAGCATTTT
>.|TRBD2|TRBJ2-7|TRBV4-1
CASSQNPGTSYEQYF
TGCGCCAGCAGCCAAAATCCCGGGACTAGCTACGAGCAGTACTTC
>.|.|TRBJ1-1|TRBV3-1/TRBV3-2
CASSLVGETEAFF
TGTGCCAGCAGCCTCGTGGGGGAGACTGAAGCTTTCTTT
>.|.|TRBJ1-4|TRBV20-1
CSYRAGEKLFF
TGCAGTTACCGGGCTGGTGAAAAACTGTTTTTT
>.|.|TRBJ2-2|TRBV15
CATPRGENTGELFF
TGTGCCACCCCGAGGGGGGAAAACACCGGGGAGCTGTTTTTT
>.|TRBD1|TRBJ1-5|TRBV19
CASTPQGAGQPQHF
TGTGCCAGTACCCCTCAGGGGGCAGGACAGCCCCAGCATTTT
>.|.|TRBJ2-3|TRBV7-6
CASSLGRDTQYF
TGTGCCAGCAGCTTAGGAAGGGATACGCAGTATTTT
>.|TRBD2|TRBJ2-3|TRBV7-9
CASSYGLAGGHTSTDTQYF
TGTGCCAGCAGTTACGGACTAGCGGGGGGCCACACGAGCACAGATACGCAGTATTTT